The clone carrying this T cell receptor beta chain turned up a few times. What it binds is unknown. A single record per CDR3 protein comes from TCRdb applying MiXCR to the 5' RACE reads. The sample yields over 300,000 distinct CDR3 sequences, roughly 19% seen once. These data come from a study of T-cell memory formation after mild COVID-19. Study summary: TCR clusters largely stayed donor specific. Findings and limits, study-wide: CD4+ clones that contracted lay mainly in CM and EM; CD8+ ones lay in EMRA.

The V gene lost 2 bases and the J gene lost 1 base, with 15 bases spanning the gap. The CDR3 runs 17 residues. Germline-derived CDR1 and CDR2 are MGHRA and YSYEKL. Sequenced sample: PBMCs or a T cell subset sorted from them (not recorded which). This TCR was recovered from a man between 18 and 35 years old who had mild COVID-19 (a few samples of this study predate the infection). Cell type and time point are not known. The chain is built from TRBV4-1 and TRBJ1-3, with D unresolved. The CDR3 protein is CASSQFERRFSGNTIYF. CDR3 DNA: TGCGCCAGCAGCCAATTCGAGCGCAGGTTTTCTGGAAACACCATATATTTT.